The next 12 T cell receptor beta chains were all read from a single sample in a study of blood T cell repertoires in COVID-19. Sequencing used immunoSEQ multiplex PCR; TCRdb keeps in-frame clones, though not all of them. The profile shows 35,000 to 45,000 clones, around 94% of them singletons. The specimen was peripheral blood. These receptors all stem from a man between 50 and 59 years old with active COVID-19.

The chain combines TRBV10-1 with TRBJ1-1, with D maybe TRBD1 (6 bases). This CDR3 has 13 amino acids. Germline-derived CDR1 and CDR2 are WNHNN and SYGVQD (reference sequence). V dropped 6 bases and J dropped 3 bases, with 11 bases sitting between them. This CDR3 reads CASRGHPDTEAFF. As DNA, the CDR3 is TGCGCCAGCAGGGGACATCCCGACACTGAAGCTTTCTTT.

This clone appeared a few times. V is TRBV11-3 and J is TRBJ2-3, with 12 bases lining up with TRBD2. This CDR3 has 17 residues. Germline loops: CDR1 SGHNT, CDR2 YENEEA. With 5 bases clipped from V and 3 bases from J, the junction kept 9 bases outside the gene matches. Here the CDR3 DNA reads TGTGCCAGCAGCCCGAGACTAGCGGGAGATGGGACAGATACGCAGTATTTT. It codes for CASSPRLAGDGTDTQYF.

As to this clone: Within the sample, other DNA sequences also encode this same CDR3. Here the CDR3 DNA reads TGTGCCATCAGTGAAAGGGGGGGGTCTAGTGGCTACACCTTC. This encodes CAISERGGSSGYTF. The V gene is TRBV10-3, the J gene TRBJ1-2, with D possibly being TRBD1 (6 bases). Per the germline V gene, CDR1 is ENHRY and CDR2 is SYGVKD. Trimming took off 3 bases at V and 7 bases at J, with 15 bases between the two ends. There are 14 residues in the CDR3.

The chain couples TRBV28 to TRBJ2-7; D ambiguous. This CDR3 comprises 11 residues. The germline V gene has CDR1 MDHEN and CDR2 SYDVKM. V was cut by 7 bases and J by 2 bases, with 6 bases left in between. CDR3 amino acids: CASTTTYEQYF. As DNA, the CDR3 is TGTGCCAGCACCACAACCTACGAGCAGTACTTC.

The chain uses TRBV5-8 and TRBJ1-4; D remains unclear. V shed 0 bases and J shed 8 bases, with 20 bases lying between them. Germline CDR1 SGHTS, CDR2 YDEGEE. The CDR3 contains 17 residues. The CDR3 is CASSLDYSSGTGEKLFF. In DNA, the CDR3 is TGTGCCAGCAGCTTGGACTACTCCTCGGGCACGGGGGAAAAACTGTTTTTT.

This chain joins TRBV11-2 and TRBJ1-2; D unclear. The CDR3 consists of 18 residues. V lost 6 bases and J lost 1, with 24 bases in between. Germline-derived CDR1 and CDR2 are SGHAT and FQNNGV. The CDR3 nucleotides are TGTGCCAGCAGACTGTTCCGGGGTAGGACGGCGAATAACTATGGCTACACCTTC. This gives the protein CASRLFRGRTANNYGYTF.

The V call is TRBV5-1, the J call TRBJ1-2; TRBD1 is a possible D gene (5 bases). The CDR3 is made up of 13 amino acids. Germline-derived CDR1 and CDR2 are SGHRS and YFSETQ. Trimming pared 0 bases from V and 6 bases from J, leaving 9 bases between. DNA of the CDR3: TGCGCCAGCAGCTTGGGGGACTTAGATGGCTACACCTTC. Its translation is CASSLGDLDGYTF.

CDR3: CASSQEVAGRNSDTQYF. For the CDR3, the DNA is TGTGCCAGCAGCCAAGAAGTAGCGGGTAGGAATTCAGATACGCAGTATTTT. This chain uses TRBV4-2 with TRBJ2-3; 7 bases are shared with TRBD2. The CDR3 has 17 amino acids. Germline CDR1 LGHNA, CDR2 YNFKEQ. V dropped 0 bases and J dropped 4; count of bases not matched to a gene: 10.

The J gene is TRBJ1-1, the V gene TRBV7-9, with 10 nucleotides matching TRBD1. Germline CDR1 SEHNR, CDR2 FQNEAQ (reference sequence). This CDR3 has 18 amino acids. V was clipped by 1 base and J by 0 bases; unmatched bases: 8. In nucleotides, the CDR3 is TGTGCCAGCAGCTTAGAGGGGAGACAGGGGGCGCTGAACACTGAAGCTTTCTTT. Its translation: CASSLEGRQGALNTEAFF.

The V call is TRBV6-1, the J call TRBJ2-7, with 7 bases lining up with TRBD2. The germline gives CDR1 MNHNS, CDR2 SASEGT. Trimming took 0 bases from V and 9 from J; bases not matched to a gene: 11. This CDR3 has 15 amino acids. The CDR3 region is CASSEAGGSQSRQYF. The CDR3 DNA reads as TGTGCCAGCAGTGAAGCGGGGGGGAGCCAGTCAAGGCAGTACTTC.

The J gene is TRBJ1-1, the V gene TRBV3-1 (or the pseudogene TRBV3-2); D perhaps matches TRBD1 (6 bases). Germline-derived CDR1 and CDR2 are LGHDT and YNNKEL (reference sequence). The CDR3 is 17 residues long. Trimming took off 4 bases at V and 0 bases at J, with 18 bases between the two ends. The CDR3 region has the DNA TGTGCCAGCAGCCTAGGACCGGGACAAGGGATGAACACTGAAGCTTTCTTT. Amino acid sequence: CASSLGPGQGMNTEAFF.

The rearrangement joins TRBV2 to TRBJ2-1; TRBD2 agrees at 7 bases. Germline CDR1 and CDR2: SNHLY and FYNNEI. V was clipped by 6 bases and J by 9 bases; unmatched bases: 8. The CDR3 consists of 13 residues. CDR3 in amino acids: CASRGGLEPEQFF. Written as DNA, the CDR3 is TGTGCCAGCAGAGGTGGACTAGAACCTGAGCAGTTCTTC. The whole variable domain, filled in from reference TRBV2 and TRBJ2-1, reads EPEVTQTPSHQVTQMGQEVILRCVPISNHLYFYWYRQILGQKVEFLVSFYNNEISEKSEIFDDQFSVERPDGSNFTLKIRSTKLEDSAMYFCASRGGLEPEQFFGPGTRLTVL.